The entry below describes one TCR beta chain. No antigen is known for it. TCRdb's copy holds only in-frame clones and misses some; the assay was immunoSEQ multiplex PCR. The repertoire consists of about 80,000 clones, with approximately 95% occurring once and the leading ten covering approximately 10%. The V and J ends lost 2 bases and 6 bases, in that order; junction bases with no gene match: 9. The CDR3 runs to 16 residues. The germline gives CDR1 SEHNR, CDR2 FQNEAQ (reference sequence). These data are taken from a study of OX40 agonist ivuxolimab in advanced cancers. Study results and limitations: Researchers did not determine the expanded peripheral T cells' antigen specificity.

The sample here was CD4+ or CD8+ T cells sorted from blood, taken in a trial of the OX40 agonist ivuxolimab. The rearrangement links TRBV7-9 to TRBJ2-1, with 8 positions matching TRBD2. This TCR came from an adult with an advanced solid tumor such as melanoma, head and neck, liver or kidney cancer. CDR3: CASSLLPGTSVNEQFF. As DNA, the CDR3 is TGTGCCAGCAGCTTACTTCCCGGGACTAGTGTCAATGAGCAGTTCTTC.